This T cell receptor (beta chain) is drawn from a study of CD8 T cells in Susac syndrome. Germline V gene lookup returns CDR1 SEHNR and CDR2 FQNEAQ (reference sequence). Trimming left V 4 bases short and J 2 bases short, with 16 bases between. The CDR3 extends over 16 amino acids. The multiple sclerosis control group was made up of treatment-naive patients with stable or active relapsing-remitting disease. It was with random hexamers that about 0.45 to 1 ug RNA was reverse transcribed. The amplification used immunoSEQ multiplex PCR on TCR beta CDR3; it spanned 54 Vbeta and 13 Jbeta. TCRdb fed the immunoSEQ multiplex PCR reads into MiXCR, producing one record per CDR3 protein. The sample contains some 450,000 distinct CDR3 sequences, more than 80% of which appear only once.

Sequencing was done on a sample of CD8+ T cells from PBMCs. The rearrangement links TRBV7-9 to TRBJ2-3; D call uncertain. This clonotype was sampled from a human donor with multiple sclerosis. Here the CDR3 reads CASSSYEAAFTDTQYF. The CDR3, as DNA: TGTGCCAGCAGCTCCTATGAGGCAGCCTTCACAGATACGCAGTATTTT. Complete variable domain (other parts from reference TRBV7-9 and TRBJ2-3): DTGVSQNPRHKITKRGQNVTFRCDPISEHNRLYWYRQTLGQGPEFLTYFQNEAQLEKSRLLSDRFSAERPKGSFSTLEIQRTEQGDSAMYLCASSSYEAAFTDTQYFGPGTRLTVL.